The next 8 T cell receptor beta chains were all read from a single sample in a study of shared clonotypes between healthy human individuals. Cells designated naive CD8 were CD45RO-negative and were positively selected for CCR7, with terminally differentiated effector memory CD45RA+ cells excluded. Assay used: immunoSEQ multiplex PCR; TCRdb lists only in-frame clones, some missing. The data contain roughly 2,000,000 clones, around 96% of them singletons. The sample comprised naive CD8+ T cells sorted from blood. The receptors here all came from a man aged 18-30 years in good health.

This chain links TRBV10-3 with TRBJ2-3, with 10 nucleotides matching TRBD2. Germline CDR1 reads ENHRY; CDR2 reads SYGVKD. The V segment lost 2 bases and the J segment 3 bases; nucleotides outside the gene matches: 5. The CDR3 length is 16 residues. The CDR3 sequence is CAISETLAGETDTQYF. The CDR3 DNA is TGTGCCATCAGTGAGACCCTAGCGGGAGAAACAGATACGCAGTATTTT.

The gene calls are TRBV4-1 and TRBJ2-7; a weak D match, TRBD2 (5 bases). V was shortened by 0 bases and J by 6 bases, with 15 bases between the two germline ends. CDR3 length: 15 residues. Germline V gene sequence: CDR1 MGHRA, CDR2 YSYEKL. In DNA, the CDR3 is TGCGCCAGCAGCCAAGATCGGAGGACGGCGGTCGAGCAGTACTTC. Protein: CASSQDRRTAVEQYF.

The V call is TRBV5-4, the J call TRBJ2-7; 15 bases match TRBD2. Germline CDR1 SGHNT, CDR2 YYREEE (reference sequence). V lost 0 bases, J lost 0 bases, and 10 bases stayed unmatched. The CDR3 runs to 20 residues. CDR3 bases: TGTGCCAGCAGCTTGGGGGCTTTAGGGACTAGCGGGAGGCACTCCTACGAGCAGTACTTC. It is translated as CASSLGALGTSGRHSYEQYF.

This chain joins TRBV19 and TRBJ2-7; 10 bases align to TRBD1. V lost 3 bases, J lost 4 bases, and 9 bases stayed unmatched. The CDR3 runs to 16 residues. Per germline, CDR1 LNHDA and CDR2 SQIVND (reference sequence). The CDR3 nucleotides are TGTGCCAGTAGTATTTCCTCGGACAGGGGGTTATACGAGCAGTACTTC. Its translation is CASSISSDRGLYEQYF. The full variable domain, in which reference TRBV19 and TRBJ2-7 provide the parts outside the CDR3, is DGGITQSPKYLFRKEGQNVTLSCEQNLNHDAMYWYRQDPGQGLRLIYYSQIVNDFQKGDIAEGYSVSREKKESFPLTVTSAQKNPTAFYLCASSISSDRGLYEQYFGPGTRLTVT.

The chain carries TRBV27 and TRBJ1-1; no clear D. V was trimmed by 3 bases and J by 1 base, leaving 6 bases between them. The CDR3 has 13 residues. The germline V gene has CDR1 MNHEY and CDR2 SMNVEV (reference sequence). CDR3 sequence: CASSFQENTEAFF. CDR3 coding DNA: TGTGCCAGCAGTTTTCAGGAGAACACTGAAGCTTTCTTT.

As to this clone: Different DNA sequences within this sample yield the same CDR3. The rearrangement joins TRBV5-6 to TRBJ2-1; weak D call: TRBD1 (5 bases). With 3 bases removed from V and 4 bases from J, the gap between germline ends came to 5 bases. The CDR3 has 12 amino acids. CDR1 and CDR2 from the germline V gene are SGHDT and YYEEEE. DNA of the CDR3: TGTGCCAGCAGCTCAGGGTACAATGAGCAGTTCTTC. Its translation: CASSSGYNEQFF.

Remarks on this clone: Other DNA sequences within the sample encode an identical CDR3. V and J are TRBV30 and TRBJ1-1; unclear D gene. Germline V gene data show CDR1 as GTSNPN and CDR2 as SVGIG (reference sequence). The CDR3 totals 13 residues. Trimming left V 3 bases short and J 1 base short, with 9 bases between. CDR3 sequence reads: CAWSVEGNTEAFF. CDR3 nucleotide sequence: TGTGCCTGGAGCGTGGAGGGGAACACTGAAGCTTTCTTT.

V gene TRBV18 combines with J gene TRBJ2-4, with a weak D call TRBD1 (7 bases). The CDR3 extends over 15 amino acids. Trimming stripped 5 bases from V and 3 bases from J, with 14 bases between. Germline V gives CDR1 KGHSH, CDR2 LQKENI. CDR3 in DNA: TGTGCCAGCTCATCTACAGGGGAGGTCAAAAACATTCAGTACTTC. Its protein product is CASSSTGEVKNIQYF.